The 11 T cell receptor beta chains listed next were all sequenced from one sample in a study of blood T cell repertoires in COVID-19. Sequenced by immunoSEQ multiplex PCR; TCRdb stores in-frame clones only, minus some. The sample yields tens of thousands of clones, roughly 88% seen once. Sequencing was performed on peripheral blood. These receptors were obtained from a human donor in a cohort sampled during active COVID-19.

The V call is TRBV5-6, the J call TRBJ1-5; a weak D match, TRBD1 (6 bases). Trimming cost V 4 bases and J 3 bases, with 14 bases left between them. The CDR3 has 15 amino acids. The germline gives CDR1 SGHDT, CDR2 YYEEEE. The CDR3 protein is CASSPSQGYNQPQHF. The CDR3 DNA reads TGTGCCAGCAGCCCTTCACAGGGCTACAATCAGCCCCAGCATTTT.

The rearrangement joins TRBV5-1 to TRBJ2-7; TRBD1 matches 8 bases. CDR1 is SGHRS, CDR2 YFSETQ, per germline. This CDR3 is 12 amino acids long. The trim removed 5 bases at V and 5 bases at J, leaving 3 bases unmatched. The chain's CDR3 is CASRTGDHEQYF. In DNA, the CDR3 is TGCGCCAGCAGGACAGGGGACCACGAGCAGTACTTC. Looking up the rest from reference TRBV5-1 and TRBJ2-7 gives the full variable domain: KAGVTQTPRYLIKTRGQQVTLSCSPISGHRSVSWYQQTPGQGLQFLFEYFSETQRNKGNFPGRFSGRQFSNSRSEMNVSTLELGDSALYLCASRTGDHEQYFGPGTRLTVT.

This clone occurred once. This chain links TRBV7-2 with TRBJ2-1, with 12 bases fitting TRBD2. There are 15 residues in the CDR3. Germline assignment: CDR1 SGHTA and CDR2 FQGNSA. V dropped 6 bases and J dropped 4; count of bases not matched to a gene: 4. The CDR3 sequence: CASSRLAGEYNEQFF. The CDR3 region has the DNA TGTGCCAGCAGTCGACTAGCGGGAGAGTACAATGAGCAGTTCTTC. The full variable domain, rest sourced from reference TRBV7-2 and TRBJ2-1, is GAGVSQSPSNKVTEKGKDVELRCDPISGHTALYWYRQSLGQGLEFLIYFQGNSAPDKSGLPSDRFSAERTGGSVSTLTIQRTQQEDSAVYLCASSRLAGEYNEQFFGPGTRLTVL.

This chain joins TRBV6-6 and TRBJ2-6, with D tentatively TRBD1 (6 bases). The V gene lost 0 bases and the J gene lost 4 bases, with 10 bases spanning the gap. The CDR3 spans 16 residues. Germline V gives CDR1 MNHNY, CDR2 SVGAGI (reference sequence). The CDR3 nucleotides read TGTGCCAGCAGTTACTCGCCAGGGGCGGGGGCCAACGTCCTGACTTTC. This translates into CASSYSPGAGANVLTF.

The chain is built from TRBV6-1 and TRBJ2-5; D call uncertain. The CDR3 runs 15 residues. Germline loops: CDR1 MNHNS, CDR2 SASEGT. V was cut by 0 bases and J by 2 bases, with 10 bases left in between. CDR3 region: CASSEAWSTQETQYF. Written as DNA, the CDR3 is TGTGCCAGCAGTGAAGCCTGGAGTACACAAGAGACCCAGTACTTC.

This clone was counted once. The gene calls are TRBV4-1 and TRBJ1-3; D gene uncertain. The CDR3 is made up of 15 amino acids. Looked up from germline, CDR1 is MGHRA and CDR2 is YSYEKL. V lost 0 bases, J lost 2 bases, and 8 bases lay in between. The CDR3 sequence: CASSQDLLTGNTIYF. CDR3 in DNA: TGCGCCAGCAGCCAAGATCTACTAACTGGAAACACCATATATTTT.

This chain links TRBV7-2 with TRBJ1-1; possibly TRBD1 for D (5 bases). Deletions cut 5 bases from V and 2 bases from J, with 9 bases between. Germline V lookup: CDR1 SGHTA, CDR2 FQGNSA. The length of the CDR3 is 13 residues. Here the CDR3 reads CASSPGGNTEAFF. The CDR3 DNA reads as TGTGCCAGCAGCCCCGGGGGAAACACTGAAGCTTTCTTT. Using reference TRBV7-2 and TRBJ1-1 for the parts outside the CDR3, the full variable domain is GAGVSQSPSNKVTEKGKDVELRCDPISGHTALYWYRQSLGQGLEFLIYFQGNSAPDKSGLPSDRFSAERTGGSVSTLTIQRTQQEDSAVYLCASSPGGNTEAFFGQGTRLTVV.

The gene calls are TRBV6-5 and TRBJ2-7, with D possibly matching TRBD1 (7 bases). Germline CDR1 MNHEY, CDR2 SVGAGI. The CDR3 is 16 amino acids. The germline V and J ends were trimmed by 1 base and 4 bases, with 17 bases remaining between them. The CDR3, as DNA: TGTGCCAGCAGTTACTTTGGGCAGGGGGGTCGGTACGAGCAGTACTTC. This codes for CASSYFGQGGRYEQYF.

This clone appeared a few times. This chain connects TRBV7-8 to TRBJ2-7; 10 positions agree with TRBD1. CDR1 and CDR2 (germline): SGHVS, FQNEAQ. The CDR3 has 14 residues. V shed 5 bases and J 7 bases; nucleotides not matched to a gene: 8. CDR3 sequence: CASSHGTGVLEQYF. CDR3 DNA: TGTGCCAGCAGCCACGGGACAGGGGTCCTTGAGCAGTACTTC.

The gene calls are TRBV6-2 or TRBV6-3 and TRBJ2-7, with D possibly TRBD2 on 5 matching bases. Germline values: CDR1 MNHEY, CDR2 SVGEGT. V lost 5 bases to trimming and J lost 2 bases, with 13 bases between them. The CDR3 sequence is 14 residues long. As DNA, the CDR3 is TGTGCCAGCAGTCTCCCGGACGGGGCCTACGAGCAGTACTTC. It encodes CASSLPDGAYEQYF.

This sequence joins TRBV4-1 and TRBJ1-3; D is undetermined. V was shortened by 4 bases and J by 0 bases, with 7 bases between the two germline ends. Germline V gene lookup returns CDR1 MGHRA and CDR2 YSYEKL. This CDR3 contains 14 residues. The CDR3 spells CASSPQSSGNTIYF. The DNA for the CDR3 is TGCGCCAGCAGCCCACAGAGCTCTGGAAACACCATATATTTT.